One TCR beta chain is described in this entry. Germline V gives CDR1 SGHRS, CDR2 YFSETQ. With V trimmed by 4 bases and J by 7 bases, 5 bases remained unmatched. The CDR3 is made up of 14 amino acids. Using immunoSEQ multiplex PCR, the repertoire was profiled, and TCRdb retains in-frame clones only, with some absent. The sample lists approximately 80,000 clones, 90% occurring once. The data originate from a study of OX40 agonist ivuxolimab in advanced cancers. Study-wide background: Patients received the agonistic anti-OX40 (CD134) antibody ivuxolimab. The patients received ivuxolimab by intravenous route every 2 weeks at 0.01 to 10 mg/kg.

This specimen was CD4+ or CD8+ T cells sorted from blood, taken in a trial of the OX40 agonist ivuxolimab. The chain couples TRBV5-1 to TRBJ1-6; 7 bases are shared with TRBD1. The receptor comes from an adult with an advanced solid tumor such as melanoma, head and neck, liver or kidney cancer. The CDR3 DNA reads TGCGCCAGCAGCAAGGACAGGTGGAATTCACCCCTCCACTTT. Translated: CASSKDRWNSPLHF.